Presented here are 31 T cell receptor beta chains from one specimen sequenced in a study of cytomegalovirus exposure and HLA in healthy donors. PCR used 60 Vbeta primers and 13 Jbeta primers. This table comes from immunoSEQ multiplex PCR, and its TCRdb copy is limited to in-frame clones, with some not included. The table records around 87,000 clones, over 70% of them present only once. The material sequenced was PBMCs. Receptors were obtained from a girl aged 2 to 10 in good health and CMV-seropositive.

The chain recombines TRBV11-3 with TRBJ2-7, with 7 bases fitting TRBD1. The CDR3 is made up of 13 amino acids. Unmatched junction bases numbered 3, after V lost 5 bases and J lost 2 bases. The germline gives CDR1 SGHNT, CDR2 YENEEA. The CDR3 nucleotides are TGTGCCAGCAGCACCACAGGGGCCTACGAGCAGTACTTC. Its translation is CASSTTGAYEQYF.

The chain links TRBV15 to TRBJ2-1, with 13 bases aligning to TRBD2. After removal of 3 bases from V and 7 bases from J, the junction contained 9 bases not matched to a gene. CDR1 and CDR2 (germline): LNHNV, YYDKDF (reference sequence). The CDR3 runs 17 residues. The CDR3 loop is CATSRIPGTSGNNEQFF. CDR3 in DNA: TGTGCCACCAGCAGGATACCTGGGACTAGCGGGAATAATGAGCAGTTCTTC.

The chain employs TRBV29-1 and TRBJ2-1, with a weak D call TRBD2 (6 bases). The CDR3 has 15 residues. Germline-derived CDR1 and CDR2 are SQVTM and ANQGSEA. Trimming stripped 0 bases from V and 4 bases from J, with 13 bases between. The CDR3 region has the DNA TGCAGCGTTGAAGAACCGGGAGCGGCGTACAATGAGCAGTTCTTC. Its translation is CSVEEPGAAYNEQFF.

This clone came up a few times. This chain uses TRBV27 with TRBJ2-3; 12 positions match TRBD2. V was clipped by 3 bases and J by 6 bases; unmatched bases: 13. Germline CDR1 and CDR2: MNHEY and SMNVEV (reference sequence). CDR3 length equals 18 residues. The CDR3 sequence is CASSFRGLAGTPGDTQYF. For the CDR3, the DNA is TGTGCCAGCAGTTTCAGAGGACTAGCGGGAACTCCGGGCGATACGCAGTATTTT.

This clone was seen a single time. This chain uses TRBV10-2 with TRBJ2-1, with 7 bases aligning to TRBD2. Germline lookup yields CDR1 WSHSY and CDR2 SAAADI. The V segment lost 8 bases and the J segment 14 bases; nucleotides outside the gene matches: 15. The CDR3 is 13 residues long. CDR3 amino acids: CASLKGGSELEFF. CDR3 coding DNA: TGCGCCAGCTTAAAGGGCGGGAGCGAGTTAGAGTTCTTC.

CDR3 coding DNA: TGTGCCAGCAGCTTAGCTAGCGACTACAATGAGCAGTTCTTC. Translating gives CASSLASDYNEQFF. This chain uses TRBV7-2 with TRBJ2-1; a weak D match, TRBD2 (5 bases). The CDR3 contains 14 residues. Germline V gene lookup returns CDR1 SGHTA and CDR2 FQGNSA. V lost 0 bases and J lost 3, with 6 bases in between.

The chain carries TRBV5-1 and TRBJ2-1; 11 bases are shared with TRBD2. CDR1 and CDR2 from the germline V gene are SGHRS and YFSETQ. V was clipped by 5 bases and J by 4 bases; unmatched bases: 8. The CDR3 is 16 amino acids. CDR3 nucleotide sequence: TGCGCCAGCAGTTACGTAGCGGGAGGGCCGTACAATGAGCAGTTCTTC. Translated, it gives CASSYVAGGPYNEQFF.

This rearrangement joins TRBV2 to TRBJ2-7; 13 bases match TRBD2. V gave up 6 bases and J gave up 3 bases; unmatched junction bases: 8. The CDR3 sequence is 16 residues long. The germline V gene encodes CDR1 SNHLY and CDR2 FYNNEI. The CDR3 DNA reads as TGTGCCAGCAGGGACACTAGCGGGAGGGCTAGCTACGAGCAGTACTTC. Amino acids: CASRDTSGRASYEQYF.

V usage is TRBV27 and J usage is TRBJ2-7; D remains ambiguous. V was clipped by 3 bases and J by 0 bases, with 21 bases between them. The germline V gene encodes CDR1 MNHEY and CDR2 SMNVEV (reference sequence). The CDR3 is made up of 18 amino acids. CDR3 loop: CASSFQLGAGSNSYEQYF. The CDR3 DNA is TGTGCCAGCAGTTTCCAGCTAGGAGCCGGGTCAAACTCCTACGAGCAGTACTTC.

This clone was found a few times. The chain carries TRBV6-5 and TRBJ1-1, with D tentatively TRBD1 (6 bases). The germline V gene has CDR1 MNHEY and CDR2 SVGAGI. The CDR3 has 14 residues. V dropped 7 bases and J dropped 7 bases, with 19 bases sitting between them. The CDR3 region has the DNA TGTGCCAGCACTACTACAGGGTCGGGTAGTGAAGCTTTCTTT. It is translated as CASTTTGSGSEAFF.

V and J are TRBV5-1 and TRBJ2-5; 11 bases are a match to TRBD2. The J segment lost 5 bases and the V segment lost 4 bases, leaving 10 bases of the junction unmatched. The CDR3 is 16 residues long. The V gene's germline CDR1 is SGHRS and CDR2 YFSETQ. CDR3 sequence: CASSPADSSGRETQYF. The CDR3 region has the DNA TGCGCCAGCAGCCCTGCCGACTCTAGCGGGAGGGAGACCCAGTACTTC.

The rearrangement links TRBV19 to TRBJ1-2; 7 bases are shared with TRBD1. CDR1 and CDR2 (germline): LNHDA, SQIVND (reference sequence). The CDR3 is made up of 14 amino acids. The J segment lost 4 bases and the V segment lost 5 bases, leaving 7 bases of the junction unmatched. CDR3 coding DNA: TGTGCCAGTAGTCACACAGGGGACGGCTATGGCTACACCTTC. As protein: CASSHTGDGYGYTF.

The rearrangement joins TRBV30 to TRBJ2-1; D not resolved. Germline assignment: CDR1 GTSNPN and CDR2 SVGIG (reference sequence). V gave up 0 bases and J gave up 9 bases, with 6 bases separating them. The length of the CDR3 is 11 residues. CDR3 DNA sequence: TGTGCCTGGAGTGTAACGGGTGAGCAGTTCTTC. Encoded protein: CAWSVTGEQFF.

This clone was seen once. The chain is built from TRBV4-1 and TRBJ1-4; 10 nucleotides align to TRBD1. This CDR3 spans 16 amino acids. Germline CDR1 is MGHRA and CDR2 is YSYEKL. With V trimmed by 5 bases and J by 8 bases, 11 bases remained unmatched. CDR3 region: CASSRQGAQESEKLFF. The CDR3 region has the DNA TGCGCCAGCAGCAGACAGGGGGCTCAGGAGTCCGAAAAACTGTTTTTT.

The CDR3 here is CASSTLAGVNEQFF. The CDR3 DNA follows: TGTGCCAGCAGCACCTTAGCGGGAGTAAATGAGCAGTTCTTC. The V gene is TRBV9, the J gene TRBJ2-1, with TRBD2 matching over 9 bases. CDR1 is SGDLS, CDR2 YYNGEE, per germline. Trimming cost V 4 bases and J 7 bases; bases outside gene matches: 6. The CDR3 runs to 14 residues.

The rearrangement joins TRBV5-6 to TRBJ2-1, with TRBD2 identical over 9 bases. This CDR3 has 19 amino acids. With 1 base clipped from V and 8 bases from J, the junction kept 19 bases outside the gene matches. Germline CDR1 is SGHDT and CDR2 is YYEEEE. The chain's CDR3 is CASSLSQGRAGGLFHEQFF. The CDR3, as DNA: TGTGCCAGCAGCTTGTCACAGGGGAGGGCGGGAGGGCTATTCCATGAGCAGTTCTTC.

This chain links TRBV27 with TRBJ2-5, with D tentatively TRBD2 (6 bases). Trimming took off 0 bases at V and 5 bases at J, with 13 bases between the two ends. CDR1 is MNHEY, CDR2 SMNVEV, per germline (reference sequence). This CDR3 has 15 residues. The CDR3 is CASSLSGGAGETQYF. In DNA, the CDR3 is TGTGCCAGCAGTTTATCGGGGGGAGCCGGTGAGACCCAGTACTTC.

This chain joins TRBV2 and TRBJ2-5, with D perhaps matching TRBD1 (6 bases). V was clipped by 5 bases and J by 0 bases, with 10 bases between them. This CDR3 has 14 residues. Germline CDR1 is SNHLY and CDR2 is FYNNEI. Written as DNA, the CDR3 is TGTGCCAGCAGTCCACAGGGTTACCAAGAGACCCAGTACTTC. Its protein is CASSPQGYQETQYF. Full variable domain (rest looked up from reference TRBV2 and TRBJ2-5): EPEVTQTPSHQVTQMGQEVILRCVPISNHLYFYWYRQILGQKVEFLVSFYNNEISEKSEIFDDQFSVERPDGSNFTLKIRSTKLEDSAMYFCASSPQGYQETQYFGPGTRLLVL.

CDR3 nucleotide sequence: TGTGCCAGCAGTTACTCGAGAGGCGAGCAGTACTTC. It codes for CASSYSRGEQYF. V and J are TRBV6-5 and TRBJ2-7; D is unresolved. The V gene's germline CDR1 is MNHEY and CDR2 SVGAGI. This CDR3 region has 12 residues. V lost 0 bases to trimming and J lost 6 bases, with 6 bases between them.

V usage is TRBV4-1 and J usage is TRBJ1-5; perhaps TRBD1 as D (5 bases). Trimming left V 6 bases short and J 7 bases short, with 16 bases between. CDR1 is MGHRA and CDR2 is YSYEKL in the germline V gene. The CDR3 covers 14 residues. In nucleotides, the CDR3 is TGCGCCAGCAGGCCGCGGGGGGTGGGACAGCCCCAGCATTTT. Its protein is CASRPRGVGQPQHF.

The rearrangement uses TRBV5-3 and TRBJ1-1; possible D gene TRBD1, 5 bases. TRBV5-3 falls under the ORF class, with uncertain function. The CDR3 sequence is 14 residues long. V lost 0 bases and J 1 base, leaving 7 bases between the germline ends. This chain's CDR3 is CARSLGTGNTEAFF. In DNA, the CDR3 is TGTGCCAGAAGCTTGGGAACAGGGAACACTGAAGCTTTCTTT.

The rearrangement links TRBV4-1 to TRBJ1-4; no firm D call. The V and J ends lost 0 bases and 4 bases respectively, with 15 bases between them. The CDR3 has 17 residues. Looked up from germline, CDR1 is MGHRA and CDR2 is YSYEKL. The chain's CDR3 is CASSQENPGLINEKLFF. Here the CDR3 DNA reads TGCGCCAGCAGCCAAGAGAACCCTGGACTGATTAATGAAAAACTGTTTTTT.

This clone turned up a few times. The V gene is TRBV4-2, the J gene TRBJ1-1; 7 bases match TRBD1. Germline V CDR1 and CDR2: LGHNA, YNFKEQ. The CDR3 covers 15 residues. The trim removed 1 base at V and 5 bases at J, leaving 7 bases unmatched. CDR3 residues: CASSQVGQARTEAFF. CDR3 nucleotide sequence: TGTGCCAGCAGCCAAGTAGGACAGGCTCGGACTGAAGCTTTCTTT.

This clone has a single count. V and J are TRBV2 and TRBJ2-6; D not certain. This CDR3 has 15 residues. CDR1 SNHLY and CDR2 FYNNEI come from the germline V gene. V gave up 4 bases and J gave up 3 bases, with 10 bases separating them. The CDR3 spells CASSGGKGGANVLTF. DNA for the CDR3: TGTGCCAGCAGTGGAGGCAAAGGTGGGGCCAACGTCCTGACTTTC.

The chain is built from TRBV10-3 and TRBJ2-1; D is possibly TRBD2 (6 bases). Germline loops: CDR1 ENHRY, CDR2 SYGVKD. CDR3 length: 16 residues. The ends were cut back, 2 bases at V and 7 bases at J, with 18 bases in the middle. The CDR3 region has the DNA TGTGCCATCAGTGAGAAGGGCGGGACTCCCTGGAATGAGCAGTTCTTC. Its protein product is CAISEKGGTPWNEQFF.

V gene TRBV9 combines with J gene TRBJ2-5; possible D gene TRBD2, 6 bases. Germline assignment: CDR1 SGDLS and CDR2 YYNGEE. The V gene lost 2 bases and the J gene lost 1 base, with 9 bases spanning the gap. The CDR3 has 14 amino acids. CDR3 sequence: CASSVGGFQETQYF. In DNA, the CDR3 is TGTGCCAGCAGCGTGGGGGGATTCCAAGAGACCCAGTACTTC. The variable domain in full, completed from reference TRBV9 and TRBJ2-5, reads DSGVTQTPKHLITATGQRVTLRCSPRSGDLSVYWYQQSLDQGLQFLIQYYNGEERAKGNILERFSAQQFPDLHSELNLSSLELGDSALYFCASSVGGFQETQYFGPGTRLLVL.

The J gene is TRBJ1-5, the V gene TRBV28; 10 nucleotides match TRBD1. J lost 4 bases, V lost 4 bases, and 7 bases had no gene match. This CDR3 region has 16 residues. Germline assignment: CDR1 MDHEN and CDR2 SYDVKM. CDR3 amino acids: CASSSWTGGDNQPQHF. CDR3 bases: TGTGCCAGCAGTTCTTGGACAGGGGGGGATAATCAGCCCCAGCATTTT.

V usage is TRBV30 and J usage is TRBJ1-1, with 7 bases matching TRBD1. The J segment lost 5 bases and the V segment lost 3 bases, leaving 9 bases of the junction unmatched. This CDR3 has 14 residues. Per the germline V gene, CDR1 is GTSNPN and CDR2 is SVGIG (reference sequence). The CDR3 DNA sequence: TGTGCCTGGAGGCCGGGGACAGACTTTACTGAAGCTTTCTTT. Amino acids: CAWRPGTDFTEAFF.

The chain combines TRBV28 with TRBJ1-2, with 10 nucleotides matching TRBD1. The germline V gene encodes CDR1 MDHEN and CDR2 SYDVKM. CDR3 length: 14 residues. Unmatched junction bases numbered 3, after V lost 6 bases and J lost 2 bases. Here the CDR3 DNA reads TGTGCCAGCAGCCTGGGACAGGGGAACTATGGCTACACCTTC. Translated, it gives CASSLGQGNYGYTF.

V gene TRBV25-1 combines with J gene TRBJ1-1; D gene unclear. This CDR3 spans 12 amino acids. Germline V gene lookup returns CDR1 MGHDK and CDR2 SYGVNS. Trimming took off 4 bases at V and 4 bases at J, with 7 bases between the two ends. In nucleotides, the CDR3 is TGTGCCAGCAGTGGCGAGGCCACTGAAGCTTTCTTT. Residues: CASSGEATEAFF.

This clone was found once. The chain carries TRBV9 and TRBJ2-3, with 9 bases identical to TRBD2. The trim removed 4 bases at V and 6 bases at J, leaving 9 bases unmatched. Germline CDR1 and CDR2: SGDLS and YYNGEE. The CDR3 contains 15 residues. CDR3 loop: CASSSRSAGGDTQYF. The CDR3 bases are TGTGCCAGCAGCTCCCGATCTGCGGGAGGGGATACGCAGTATTTT.